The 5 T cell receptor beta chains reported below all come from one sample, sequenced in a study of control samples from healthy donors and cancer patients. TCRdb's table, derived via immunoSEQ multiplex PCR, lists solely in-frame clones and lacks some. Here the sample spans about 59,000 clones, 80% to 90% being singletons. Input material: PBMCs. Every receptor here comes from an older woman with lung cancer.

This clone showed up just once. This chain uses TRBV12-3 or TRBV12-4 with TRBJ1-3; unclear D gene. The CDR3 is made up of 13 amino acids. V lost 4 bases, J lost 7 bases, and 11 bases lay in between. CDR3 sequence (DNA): TGTGCCAGCAGTTACGGCCTTGGCAACACCATATATTTT. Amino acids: CASSYGLGNTIYF.

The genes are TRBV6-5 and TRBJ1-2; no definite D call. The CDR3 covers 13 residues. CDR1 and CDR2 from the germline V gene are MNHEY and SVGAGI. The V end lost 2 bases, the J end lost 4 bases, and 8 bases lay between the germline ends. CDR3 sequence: CASSYDGFYGYTF. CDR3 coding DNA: TGTGCCAGCAGTTACGACGGCTTCTATGGCTACACCTTC.

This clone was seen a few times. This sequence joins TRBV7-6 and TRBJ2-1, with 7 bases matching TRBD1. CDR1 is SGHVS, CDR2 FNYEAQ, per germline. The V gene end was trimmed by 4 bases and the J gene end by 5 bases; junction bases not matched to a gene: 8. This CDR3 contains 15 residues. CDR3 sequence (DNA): TGTGCCAGCAGCTCAACTAGGGGGCAAAACAATGAGCAGTTCTTC. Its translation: CASSSTRGQNNEQFF.

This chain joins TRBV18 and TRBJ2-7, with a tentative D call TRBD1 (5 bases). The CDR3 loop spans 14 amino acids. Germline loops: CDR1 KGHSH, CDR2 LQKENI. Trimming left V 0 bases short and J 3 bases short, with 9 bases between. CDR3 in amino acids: CASSPPGRDYEQYF. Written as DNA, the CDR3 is TGTGCCAGCTCACCACCGGGCAGGGACTACGAGCAGTACTTC.

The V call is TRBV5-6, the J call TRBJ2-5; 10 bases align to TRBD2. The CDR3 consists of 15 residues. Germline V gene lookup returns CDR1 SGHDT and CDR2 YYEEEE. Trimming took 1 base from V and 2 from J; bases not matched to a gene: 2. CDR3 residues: CASSLLAGDQETQYF. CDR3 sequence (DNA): TGTGCCAGCAGCTTGCTAGCGGGGGATCAAGAGACCCAGTACTTC.